The T cell receptor beta chain described here comes from a study of T cell responses to AZD1222 COVID-19 vaccine. A remark on this clone: Its specificity is unknown.

The protocol was immunoSEQ multiplex PCR, while the TCRdb copy is restricted to in-frame clones and leaves out a portion. The sample contains 150,000 to 160,000 clones, around 87% of which appear only once. Points from the study as a whole: Repertoires in all cases were sampled only once the peak T cell response had passed. Seropositivity was recorded at baseline in only six AZD1222 recipients. Donors, mostly white British, included more females; clonal diversity was possibly underestimated.

Germline V CDR1 and CDR2: KGHSH, LQKENI. The V gene lost 5 bases and the J gene lost 5 bases, with 13 bases spanning the gap. This CDR3 is built from 13 residues. The rearrangement uses TRBV18 and TRBJ2-7, with D tentatively TRBD2 (6 bases). The sequences come from peripheral blood, collected 28 days after the second AZD1222 dose. The source of this sequence is an adult who received the AZD1222 COVID-19 vaccine. CDR3: CASSTGTANEQYF. In DNA, the CDR3 is TGTGCCAGCTCAACCGGGACTGCGAACGAGCAGTACTTC.